Below are 8 T cell receptor beta chains sequenced from a single sample in a study of PD-1 blockade in classical Hodgkin lymphoma. Produced via immunoSEQ multiplex PCR; TCRdb's table is partial and in-frame only. The data show 70,000 or so clones, over 90% seen once. Indicated time point: newly diagnosed, previously untreated cHL patient sample. The sample consisted of peripheral blood mononuclear cells (PBMCs). The origin of the receptors is a human donor with classical Hodgkin lymphoma.

The rearrangement joins TRBV28 to TRBJ2-1; D possibly corresponds to TRBD1 (7 bases). Per the germline V gene, CDR1 is MDHEN and CDR2 is SYDVKM. The CDR3 is 15 amino acids. Deletions cut 2 bases from V and 4 bases from J, with 12 bases between. Written as DNA, the CDR3 is TGTGCCAGCAGTTTACAGGGGGGCAGATACAATGAGCAGTTCTTC. Its translation is CASSLQGGRYNEQFF.

V gene TRBV19 combines with J gene TRBJ1-2; tentatively, D is TRBD1 (6 bases). This CDR3 region has 16 residues. Trimming cost V 7 bases and J 0 bases, with 18 bases left between them. CDR1 is LNHDA, CDR2 SQIVND, per germline (reference sequence). In nucleotides, the CDR3 is TGTGCCAGTACCGGGACATTGTCAGGAGCTAACTATGGCTACACCTTC. This sequence encodes CASTGTLSGANYGYTF. The full variable domain, with the rest looked up from reference TRBV19 and TRBJ1-2, is DGGITQSPKYLFRKEGQNVTLSCEQNLNHDAMYWYRQDPGQGLRLIYYSQIVNDFQKGDIAEGYSVSREKKESFPLTVTSAQKNPTAFYLCASTGTLSGANYGYTFGSGTRLTVV.

The chain carries TRBV6-4 and TRBJ2-1; 9 nucleotides match TRBD2. The junction had 4 bases not matched to a gene; V was cut back by 3 bases and J by 7 bases. The CDR3 totals 14 residues. CDR1 and CDR2 (germline): MRHNA, SNTAGT. The CDR3 nucleotides are TGTGCCAGCAGTGAGGCGGGGGGGCCAAATGAGCAGTTCTTC. Its protein product is CASSEAGGPNEQFF.

The rearrangement uses TRBV2 and TRBJ2-2; 10 bases line up with TRBD1. V gave up 4 bases and J gave up 5 bases; unmatched junction bases: 4. Looked up from germline, CDR1 is SNHLY and CDR2 is FYNNEI. This CDR3 spans 15 amino acids. CDR3 residues: CASSGQGAWTGELFF. Written as DNA, the CDR3 is TGTGCCAGCAGTGGACAGGGGGCTTGGACCGGGGAGCTGTTTTTT. The full variable domain, rest sourced from reference TRBV2 and TRBJ2-2, is EPEVTQTPSHQVTQMGQEVILRCVPISNHLYFYWYRQILGQKVEFLVSFYNNEISEKSEIFDDQFSVERPDGSNFTLKIRSTKLEDSAMYFCASSGQGAWTGELFFGEGSRLTVL.

This clone was seen more than once but under ten times. The chain uses TRBV6-6 and TRBJ1-5, with D possibly TRBD1 on 5 matching bases. The germline CDR1 and CDR2 sequences are MNHNY and SVGAGI (reference sequence). This CDR3 spans 15 amino acids. V lost 0 bases, J lost 5 bases, and 11 bases lay in between. The CDR3 sequence: CASSYSRGWDQPQHF. DNA of the CDR3: TGTGCCAGCAGTTACTCGCGGGGGTGGGATCAGCCCCAGCATTTT.

The chain recombines TRBV27 with TRBJ1-5, with D hard to call. The germline V and J ends were trimmed by 5 bases and 3 bases, with 14 bases remaining between them. The CDR3 contains 15 residues. CDR1 MNHEY and CDR2 SMNVEV come from the germline V gene (reference sequence). The CDR3: CASSKARDPNQPQHF. Here the CDR3 DNA reads TGTGCCAGCAGTAAGGCCAGAGACCCCAATCAGCCCCAGCATTTT.

The chain carries TRBV18 and TRBJ2-3; 9 bases are shared with TRBD1. The CDR3 extends over 17 amino acids. V lost 2 bases to trimming and J lost 2 bases; unmatched junction nucleotides: 8. Germline V gene sequence: CDR1 KGHSH, CDR2 LQKENI. CDR3 sequence reads: CASSPRRTGVNTDTQYF. The CDR3, as DNA: TGTGCCAGCTCACCAAGGAGGACAGGGGTAAACACAGATACGCAGTATTTT.

This chain joins TRBV6-5 and TRBJ1-5; 9 nucleotides line up with TRBD1. Germline CDR1 reads MNHEY; CDR2 reads SVGAGI. The V segment lost 2 bases and the J segment 4 bases; nucleotides outside the gene matches: 3. The CDR3 consists of 15 residues. CDR3 sequence: CASSYDGQGNQPQHF. In DNA form, the CDR3 reads TGTGCCAGCAGTTACGACGGACAGGGGAATCAGCCCCAGCATTTT.